One T cell receptor (beta chain) is described in this entry. Its antigen is currently unknown. Given a much more abundant clone one base away, this may be a read error. The entry originates in a study of T cells after yellow fever vaccination. Via MiXCR, TCRdb re-called the 5' RACE reads, giving one row per CDR3 protein. The sample carries hundreds of thousands of distinct CDR3 sequences, 9% to 15% recorded once. Findings of the study overall: Abundant clonotypes from the bulk population could contaminate FACS-sorted repertoires.

Germline loops: CDR1 LNHNV, CDR2 YYDKDF (reference sequence). V was trimmed by 0 bases and J by 4 bases, leaving 14 bases between them. The CDR3 consists of 16 residues. The chain recombines TRBV15 with TRBJ2-3; D may be TRBD1 or TRBD2 (6 bases each). The specimen comprised PBMCs, sampled on the day of the yellow fever booster vaccination. This TCR derives from a man between 25 and 39 years old who received the YFV17D yellow fever vaccine. For the CDR3, the DNA is TGTGCCACCAGCAGAGATTCGGGGGCGATGCCAGATACGCAGTATTTT. Translated, it gives CATSRDSGAMPDTQYF.